One and the same sample provided the 22 T cell receptor beta chains below, sequenced in a study of T-cell memory formation after mild COVID-19. TCRdb re-called the 5' RACE reads with MiXCR, one entry per CDR3 protein. Seen here are 250,000 to 350,000 distinct CDR3 sequences, 14% observed once, and the top ten hold around 23%. The sequenced material came from PBMCs or a T cell subset sorted from them (not recorded which). The receptors were sampled from a man younger than 35 who had mild COVID-19 (a few samples of this study predate the infection). Cell type and time point are not known.

J is TRBJ2-3 and V is TRBV19; maybe TRBD1 (7 bases). The CDR3 runs to 17 residues. Between the trimmed V and J ends, which lost 9 bases and 4 bases, there was a span of 26 bases. The germline V gene encodes CDR1 LNHDA and CDR2 SQIVND (reference sequence). The CDR3 sequence is CARSRTGPFGGADTQYF. CDR3 nucleotides: TGTGCCAGGAGTCGGACAGGCCCGTTCGGAGGGGCAGATACGCAGTATTTT.

V usage is TRBV20-1 and J usage is TRBJ1-6; no clear D gene. Germline V gene data show CDR1 as DFQATT and CDR2 as SNEGSKA (reference sequence). Trimming took 2 bases from V and 2 from J, leaving 4 bases between them. The CDR3 totals 13 residues. CDR3 sequence (DNA): TGCAGTGCTAGACGCGCCTATAATTCACCCCTCCACTTT. It is translated as CSARRAYNSPLHF.

J is TRBJ1-5 and V is TRBV6-1, with 9 bases matching TRBD1. Trimming removed 6 bases from V and 7 bases from J; junction bases left unmatched: 4. Germline loops: CDR1 MNHNS, CDR2 SASEGT. This CDR3 contains 13 residues. The DNA for the CDR3 is TGTGCCAGCAGGGGACAGGGAAGGCAGCCCCAGCATTTT. This gives the protein CASRGQGRQPQHF.

This clonotype was counted ten times or more. V and J are TRBV18 and TRBJ2-5, with D unresolved. V was clipped by 8 bases and J by 1 base, with 5 bases between them. The CDR3 consists of 11 residues. CDR1 is KGHSH, CDR2 LQKENI, per germline. As DNA, the CDR3 is TGTGCCAGCAGCACCCAAGAGACCCAGTACTTC. As protein: CASSTQETQYF. The full variable domain, in which reference TRBV18 and TRBJ2-5 provide the parts outside the CDR3, is NAGVMQNPRHLVRRRGQEARLRCSPMKGHSHVYWYRQLPEEGLKFMVYLQKENIIDESGMPKERFSAEFPKEGPSILRIQQVVRGDSAAYFCASSTQETQYFGPGTRLLVL.

This clonotype was seen only a few times. This chain uses TRBV6-5 with TRBJ2-6; no clear D gene. Germline CDR1 reads MNHEY; CDR2 reads SVGAGI. CDR3 size: 16 residues. Deletions cut 4 bases from V and 0 bases from J, with 10 bases between. CDR3 in DNA: TGTGCCAGCAGTTTAAGACCGGCCTCTGGGGCCAACGTCCTGACTTTC. This encodes CASSLRPASGANVLTF.

This clonotype was seen only a few times. This chain links TRBV7-9 with TRBJ2-1; D call uncertain. Trimming left V 3 bases short and J 12 bases short, with 12 bases between. CDR1 is SEHNR and CDR2 is FQNEAQ in the germline V gene (reference sequence). This CDR3 is 12 amino acids long. As DNA, the CDR3 is TGTGCCAGCAGCTTCAGTGGCTATCCGCAGTTCTTC. Residues: CASSFSGYPQFF.

This clonotype was observed a handful of times. For the CDR3, the DNA is TGTGCCAAGGTCTACGAGCAGTACGTC. Encoded protein: CAKVYEQYV. The V call is TRBV21-1, the J call TRBJ2-7. TRBV21-1 is flagged as a pseudogene. This CDR3 has 9 amino acids.

This clonotype was detected a few times. The chain combines TRBV7-2 with TRBJ2-3; maybe TRBD2 (6 bases). The germline gives CDR1 SGHTA, CDR2 FQGNSA. This CDR3 is 17 amino acids long. The V and J ends lost 4 bases and 2 bases respectively, with 19 bases between them. The CDR3 sequence is CASSSGTSHRHTDTQYF. CDR3 bases: TGTGCCAGCAGCTCCGGGACTTCTCACCGACACACAGATACGCAGTATTTT.

The J gene is TRBJ2-6, the V gene TRBV6-1; D is perhaps TRBD2 (7 bases). The CDR3 extends over 14 amino acids. Germline CDR1 MNHNS, CDR2 SASEGT. Trimming took off 8 bases at V and 2 bases at J, with 10 bases between the two ends. The CDR3 spells CASLRGPGANVLTF. CDR3 DNA sequence: TGTGCCAGCTTGCGGGGGCCTGGGGCCAACGTCCTGACTTTC.

There are a few counts of this clonotype. The V and J genes are TRBV15 and TRBJ2-4, with 9 bases lining up with TRBD1. The CDR3 contains 15 residues. Per germline, CDR1 LNHNV and CDR2 YYDKDF (reference sequence). V trimming: 5 bases; J trimming: 2 bases; junction bases outside the gene matches: 4. The CDR3 reads CATSAGTGPKNIQYF. The CDR3 DNA is TGTGCCACCAGCGCCGGGACAGGGCCCAAAAACATTCAGTACTTC.

V usage is TRBV29-1 and J usage is TRBJ2-5; 11 nucleotides line up with TRBD2. From germline, CDR1 is SQVTM and CDR2 ANQGSEA. This CDR3 is built from 15 residues. V lost 3 bases and J lost 5; bases outside the gene matches: 8. The chain's CDR3 is CSVDGTSGSAETQYF. CDR3 sequence (DNA): TGCAGCGTTGATGGGACTAGCGGCTCCGCGGAGACCCAGTACTTC.

The sample holds a few counts of this clonotype. The rearrangement links TRBV14 to TRBJ2-7; 9 nucleotides match TRBD1. The CDR3 sequence is 15 residues long. The germline V gene encodes CDR1 SGHDN and CDR2 FVKESK. The ends lost 1 base at V and 2 bases at J; junction bases unmatched: 3. CDR3 amino acids: CASSQGGQGTYEQYV. CDR3 sequence (DNA): TGTGCCAGCAGCCAAGGGGGACAGGGAACCTACGAGCAGTACGTC.

This clonotype was found a few times. The genes are TRBV20-1 and TRBJ2-7, with TRBD2 matching 7 bases. The CDR3 is made up of 14 amino acids. Germline V gene lookup returns CDR1 DFQATT and CDR2 SNEGSKA (reference sequence). Trimming took 0 bases from V and 2 from J; bases not matched to a gene: 4. The CDR3 DNA is TGCAGTGCTAGAGATCTTGCGGGGGCCTACGAGCAGTACGTC. Its translation is CSARDLAGAYEQYV.

Note on this clonotype: An end of the junction differs from the germline gene, which may be a read error. The chain carries TRBV7-7 and TRBJ2-3; TRBD2 might be the D (6 bases). The CDR3 sequence is 15 residues long. The germline gives CDR1 SSHAT, CDR2 FNYEAQ (reference sequence). CDR3 sequence: CASSLYLAGTDTQYF. CDR3 DNA: TGTGCTAGCAGCTTATACTTAGCGGGCACAGATACGCAGTATTTT.

The gene calls are TRBV28 and TRBJ2-7, with D perhaps matching TRBD2 (7 bases). This CDR3 comprises 14 residues. CDR1 and CDR2 (germline): MDHEN, SYDVKM. Trimming removed 2 bases from V and 4 bases from J, with 12 bases in between. The CDR3 loop is CASSLGGGEYEQYV. CDR3 DNA: TGTGCCAGCAGTTTAGGGGGGGGCGAATACGAGCAGTACGTC.

This clonotype was seen a few times. The V gene is TRBV4-2, the J gene TRBJ1-2; no definite D call. This CDR3 comprises 18 residues. Germline loops: CDR1 LGHNA, CDR2 YNFKEQ. The V end lost 0 bases, the J end lost 0 bases, and 17 bases lay between the germline ends. CDR3 loop: CASSQDLVALKANYGYTF. The CDR3 nucleotides read TGTGCCAGCAGCCAAGATCTGGTGGCTCTTAAAGCTAACTATGGCTACACCTTC.

This clonotype was observed a few times. The chain joins TRBV20-1 to TRBJ1-1; 8 positions match TRBD1. V shed 3 bases, J shed 6 bases, and the junction held 12 bases outside the gene matches. Germline CDR1 and CDR2: DFQATT and SNEGSKA (reference sequence). This CDR3 is built from 15 residues. The CDR3 coding sequence is TGCAGTGCTAGGGATTCGGACAGGGTGGCTCCTGAAGCTTTCTTT. Protein sequence: CSARDSDRVAPEAFF.

The table lists this clonotype with many counts. V usage is TRBV7-9 and J usage is TRBJ2-1; D might be TRBD2 (5 bases). Germline CDR1 and CDR2: SEHNR and FQNEAQ (reference sequence). V dropped 3 bases and J dropped 3 bases, with 12 bases sitting between them. The CDR3 contains 15 residues. The CDR3 protein is CASSFIRGYYNEQFF. The DNA for the CDR3 is TGTGCCAGCAGCTTCATCCGGGGATACTACAATGAGCAGTTCTTC.

This clonotype was observed at least ten times. The rearrangement links TRBV4-2 to TRBJ2-3, with 13 bases matching TRBD2. The germline gives CDR1 LGHNA, CDR2 YNFKEQ. The CDR3 runs 17 residues. V shed 2 bases, J shed 2 bases, and the junction held 4 bases outside the gene matches. CDR3 amino acids: CASSQPLAGGDTDTQYF. In DNA, the CDR3 is TGTGCCAGCAGCCAACCACTAGCGGGGGGGGACACAGATACGCAGTATTTT.

This clonotype was seen more than once but under ten times. J is TRBJ2-7 and V is TRBV3-1; 9 bases agree with TRBD2. The J segment lost 5 bases and the V segment lost 4 bases, leaving 9 bases of the junction unmatched. From germline, CDR1 is LGHDT and CDR2 YNNKEL (reference sequence). The CDR3 is 15 amino acids. The CDR3 nucleotides are TGTGCCAGCAGCCGACGAGCGGGGGGCGTGGACGAGCAGTACTTC. It yields the protein CASSRRAGGVDEQYF.

This clonotype was detected ten times or more. J is TRBJ1-2 and V is TRBV5-1; TRBD1 matches at 12 bases. The CDR3 sequence is 16 residues long. Trimming took 4 bases from V and 4 from J; bases not matched to a gene: 8. Germline values: CDR1 SGHRS, CDR2 YFSETQ. The CDR3 reads CASSLGTGGFGYGYTF. CDR3 coding DNA: TGCGCCAGCAGCCTCGGGACAGGGGGCTTCGGCTATGGCTACACCTTC. Full variable domain (remainder filled in from reference TRBV5-1 and TRBJ1-2): KAGVTQTPRYLIKTRGQQVTLSCSPISGHRSVSWYQQTPGQGLQFLFEYFSETQRNKGNFPGRFSGRQFSNSRSEMNVSTLELGDSALYLCASSLGTGGFGYGYTFGSGTRLTVV.

The rearrangement joins TRBV20-1 to TRBJ1-3; D unclear. There are 14 residues in the CDR3. Trimming removed 3 bases from V and 0 bases from J, with 9 bases in between. Germline V gene data show CDR1 as DFQATT and CDR2 as SNEGSKA (reference sequence). CDR3 DNA: TGCAGTGCTAGTAGGTCGAACTCTGGAAACACCATATATTTT. This encodes CSASRSNSGNTIYF.